This T cell receptor (beta chain) was found in a study of blood T cells in healthy people across ages. Primed by a sample-barcoded 5' primer and a J-beta primer mix, a second PCR proceeded for 7 to 11 cycles. Each CDR3 protein gets one entry after TCRdb re-called the 5' RACE reads with MiXCR. In the table there are under 700,000 distinct CDR3 sequences, approximately 25% of which are singletons. Trimming pared 7 bases from V and 15 bases from J, leaving 16 bases between. The CDR3 runs 11 residues. CDR1 is MNHNY, CDR2 SVGAGI, per germline (reference sequence). The data also belong to a second study, concerning T cells of mothers and their children.

The receptor was derived from a boy under 18 in good health. The chain carries TRBV6-6 and TRBJ2-4; either TRBD1 or TRBD2 may fit D (5 bases each). Sequencing input: blood. The CDR3 sequence: CASTMGPGWYF. The CDR3 coding sequence is TGTGCCAGCACCATGGGACCGGGGTGGTACTTC.